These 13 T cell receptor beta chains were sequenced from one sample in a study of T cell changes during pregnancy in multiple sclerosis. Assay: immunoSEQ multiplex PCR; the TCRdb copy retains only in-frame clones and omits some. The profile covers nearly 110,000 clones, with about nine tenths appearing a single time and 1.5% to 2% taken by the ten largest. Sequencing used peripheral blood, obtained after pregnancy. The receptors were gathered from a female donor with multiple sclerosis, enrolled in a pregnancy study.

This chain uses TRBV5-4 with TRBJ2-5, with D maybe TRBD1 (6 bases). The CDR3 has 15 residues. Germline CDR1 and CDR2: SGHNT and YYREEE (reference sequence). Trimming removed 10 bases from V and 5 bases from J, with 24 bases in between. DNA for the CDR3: TGTGCCGCAGCGGCTGGGGGCGTTCAGGGGGAGACCCAGTACTTC. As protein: CAAAAGGVQGETQYF. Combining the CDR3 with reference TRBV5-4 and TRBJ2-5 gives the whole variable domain ETGVTQSPTHLIKTRGQQVTLRCSSQSGHNTVSWYQQALGQGPQFIFQYYREEENGRGNFPPRFSGLQFPNYSSELNVNALELDDSALYLCAAAAGGVQGETQYFGPGTRLLVL.

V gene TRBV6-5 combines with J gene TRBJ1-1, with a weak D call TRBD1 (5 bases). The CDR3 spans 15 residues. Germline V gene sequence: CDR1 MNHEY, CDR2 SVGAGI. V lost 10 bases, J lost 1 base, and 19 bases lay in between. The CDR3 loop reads CATRRGPNTNTEAFF. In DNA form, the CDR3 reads TGTGCCACCCGAAGGGGCCCAAACACGAACACTGAAGCTTTCTTT.

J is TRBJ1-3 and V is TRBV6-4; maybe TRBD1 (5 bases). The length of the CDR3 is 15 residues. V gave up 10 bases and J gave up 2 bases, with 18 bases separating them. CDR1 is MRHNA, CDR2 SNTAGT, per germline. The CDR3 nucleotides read TGTGCCAATAGACAGAGGATAAGGGCTGGAAACACCATATATTTT. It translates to CANRQRIRAGNTIYF.

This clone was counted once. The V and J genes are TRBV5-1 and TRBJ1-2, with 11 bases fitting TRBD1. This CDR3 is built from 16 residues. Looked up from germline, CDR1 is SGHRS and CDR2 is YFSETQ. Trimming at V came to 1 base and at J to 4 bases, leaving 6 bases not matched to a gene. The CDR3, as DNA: TGCGCCAGCAGCTTGATGGGACAGGGGGACCTCTATGGCTACACCTTC. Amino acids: CASSLMGQGDLYGYTF.

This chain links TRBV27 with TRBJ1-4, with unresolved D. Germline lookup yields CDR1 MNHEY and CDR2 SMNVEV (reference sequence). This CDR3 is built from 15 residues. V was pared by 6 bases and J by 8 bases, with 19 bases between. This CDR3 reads CASSRSRGSSEKLFF. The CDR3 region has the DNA TGTGCCAGCAGCAGGTCCCGGGGTTCGAGCGAAAAACTGTTTTTT.

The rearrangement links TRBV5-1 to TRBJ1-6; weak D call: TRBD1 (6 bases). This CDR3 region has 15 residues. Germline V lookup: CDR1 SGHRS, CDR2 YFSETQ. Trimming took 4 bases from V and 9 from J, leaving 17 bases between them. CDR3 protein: CASSPTGQGSSPLHF. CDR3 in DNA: TGCGCCAGCAGCCCTACGGGACAAGGAAGTTCACCCCTCCACTTT.

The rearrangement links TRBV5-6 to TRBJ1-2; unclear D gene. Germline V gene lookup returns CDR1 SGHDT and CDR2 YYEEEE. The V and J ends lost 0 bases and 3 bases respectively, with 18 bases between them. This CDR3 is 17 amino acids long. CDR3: CASSLVALGNSYYGYTF. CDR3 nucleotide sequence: TGTGCCAGCAGCTTGGTAGCTCTCGGGAACAGCTACTATGGCTACACCTTC.

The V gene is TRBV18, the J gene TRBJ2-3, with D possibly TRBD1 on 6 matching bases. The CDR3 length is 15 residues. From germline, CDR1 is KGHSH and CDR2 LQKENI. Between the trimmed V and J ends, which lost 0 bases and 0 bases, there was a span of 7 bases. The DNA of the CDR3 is TGTGCCAGCTCACCACCAGGGGGTAGCACAGATACGCAGTATTTT. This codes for CASSPPGGSTDTQYF.

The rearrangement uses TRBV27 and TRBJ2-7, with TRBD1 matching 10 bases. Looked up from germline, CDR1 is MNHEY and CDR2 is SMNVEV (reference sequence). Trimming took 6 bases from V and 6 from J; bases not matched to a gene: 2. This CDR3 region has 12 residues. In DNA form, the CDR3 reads TGTGCCAGCAGGCGGGACAGGGGCGAGCAGTACTTC. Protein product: CASRRDRGEQYF.

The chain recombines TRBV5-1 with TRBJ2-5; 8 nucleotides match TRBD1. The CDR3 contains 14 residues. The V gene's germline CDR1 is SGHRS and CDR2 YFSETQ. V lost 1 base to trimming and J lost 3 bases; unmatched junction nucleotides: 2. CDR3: CASSLTTGEETQYF. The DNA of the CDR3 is TGCGCCAGCAGCTTGACGACAGGGGAAGAGACCCAGTACTTC.

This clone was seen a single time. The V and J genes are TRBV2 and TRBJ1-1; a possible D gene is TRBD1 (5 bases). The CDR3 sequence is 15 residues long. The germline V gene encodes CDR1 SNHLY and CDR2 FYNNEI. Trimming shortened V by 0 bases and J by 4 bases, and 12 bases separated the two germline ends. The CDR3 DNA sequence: TGTGCCAGCAGTGAAGCCGGTCTCAGGGCCACTGAAGCTTTCTTT. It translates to CASSEAGLRATEAFF. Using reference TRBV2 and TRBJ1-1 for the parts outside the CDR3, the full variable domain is EPEVTQTPSHQVTQMGQEVILRCVPISNHLYFYWYRQILGQKVEFLVSFYNNEISEKSEIFDDQFSVERPDGSNFTLKIRSTKLEDSAMYFCASSEAGLRATEAFFGQGTRLTVV.

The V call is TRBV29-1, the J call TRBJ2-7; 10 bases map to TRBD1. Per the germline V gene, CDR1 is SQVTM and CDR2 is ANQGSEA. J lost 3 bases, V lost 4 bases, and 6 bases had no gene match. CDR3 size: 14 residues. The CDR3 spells CSVGGQGGFYEQYF. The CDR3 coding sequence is TGCAGCGTTGGAGGACAGGGGGGTTTCTACGAGCAGTACTTC.

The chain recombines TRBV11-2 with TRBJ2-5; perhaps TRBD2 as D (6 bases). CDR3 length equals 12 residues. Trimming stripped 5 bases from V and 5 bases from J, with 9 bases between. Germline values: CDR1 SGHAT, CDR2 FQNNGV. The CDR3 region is CASSAAGETQYF. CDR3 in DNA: TGTGCCAGCAGCGCGGCGGGGGAGACCCAGTACTTC. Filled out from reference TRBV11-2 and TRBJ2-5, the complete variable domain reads EAGVAQSPRYKIIEKRQSVAFWCNPISGHATLYWYQQILGQGPKLLIQFQNNGVVDDSQLPKDRFSAERLKGVDSTLKIQPAKLEDSAVYLCASSAAGETQYFGPGTRLLVL.